The text below deals with one TCR beta chain. Its target is unknown. This record comes from a study of cytomegalovirus exposure and HLA in healthy donors. CDR1 ENHRY and CDR2 SYGVKD come from the germline V gene. The CDR3 consists of 16 residues. The V end was cut by 2 bases, the J end by 2 bases, with 16 bases between. The study's findings and limits: Productive status was seen about 87% or about 30% of the time for most TCR beta V segments in an earlier analysis.

PCR employed 60 Vbeta and 13 Jbeta primers. Clones were sequenced by immunoSEQ multiplex PCR, and TCRdb holds only the in-frame ones, with some missing. The table lists under 200,000 clones, more than 65% of them singletons. Material for sequencing was PBMCs. The source is a woman aged 25-40 years in good health and CMV-seronegative. V usage is TRBV10-3 and J usage is TRBJ2-7, with D possibly matching TRBD2 (5 bases). This CDR3 reads CAISEPGRKGAYEQYF. The CDR3 nucleotides read TGTGCCATCAGTGAGCCGGGGAGAAAGGGAGCCTACGAGCAGTACTTC.